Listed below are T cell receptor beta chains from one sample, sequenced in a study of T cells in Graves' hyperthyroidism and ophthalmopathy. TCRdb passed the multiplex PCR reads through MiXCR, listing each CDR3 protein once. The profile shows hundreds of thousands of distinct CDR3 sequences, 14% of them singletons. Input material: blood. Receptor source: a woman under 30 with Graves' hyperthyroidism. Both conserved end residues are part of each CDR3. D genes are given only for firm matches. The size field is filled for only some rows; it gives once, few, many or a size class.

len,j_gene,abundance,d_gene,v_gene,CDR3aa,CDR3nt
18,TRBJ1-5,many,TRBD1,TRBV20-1,CSASRQGAGRFINQPQHF,TGCAGTGCCTCAAGACAGGGGGCAGGTCGCTTCATTAATCAGCCCCAGCATTTT
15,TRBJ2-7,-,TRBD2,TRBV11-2,CASSLVSGGTYEQYF,TGTGCCAGCAGCTTAGTATCGGGAGGGACCTACGAGCAGTACTTC
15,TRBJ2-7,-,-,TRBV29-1,CSVEDGKDGAYEQYF,TGCAGCGTTGAAGATGGAAAGGACGGTGCCTACGAGCAGTACTTC
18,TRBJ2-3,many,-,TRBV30,CAWSVVGFPGLVSDTQYF,TGTGCCTGGAGTGTAGTGGGCTTTCCCGGCCTAGTCTCAGATACGCAGTATTTT
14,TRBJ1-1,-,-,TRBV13,CASSLTRRNTEAFF,TGTGCCAGCAGCTTAACGCGTCGGAACACTGAAGCTTTCTTT
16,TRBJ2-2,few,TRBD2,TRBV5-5,CASSPIAGVNTGELFF,TGTGCCAGCAGCCCAATAGCGGGAGTGAACACCGGGGAGCTGTTTTTT
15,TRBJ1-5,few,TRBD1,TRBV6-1,CASRDRSYSNQPQHF,TGTGCCAGCCGGGACAGGTCATATAGCAATCAGCCCCAGCATTTT
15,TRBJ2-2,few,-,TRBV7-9,CASSPTEFNTGELFF,TGTGCCAGCAGCCCTACGGAGTTCAACACCGGGGAGCTGTTTTTT
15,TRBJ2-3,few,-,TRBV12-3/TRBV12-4,CTSNSEGLLTDTQYF,TGTACCAGCAACTCAGAGGGGTTGTTGACAGATACGCAGTATTTT
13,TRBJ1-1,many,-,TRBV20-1,CSARDVDHTEAFF,TGCAGTGCTAGAGATGTGGATCACACTGAAGCTTTCTTT
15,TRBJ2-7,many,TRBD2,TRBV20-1,CSARGPLGLAEEQYF,TGCAGTGCTAGAGGGCCCCTGGGACTAGCGGAGGAGCAGTACTTC
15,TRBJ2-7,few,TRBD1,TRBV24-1,CATSENDRGIHEQYF,TGTGCCACCAGTGAGAACGACAGGGGAATCCACGAGCAGTACTTC
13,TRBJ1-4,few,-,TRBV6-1,CASSGTRNEKLFF,TGTGCCAGCTCTGGGACGAGGAATGAAAAACTGTTTTTT
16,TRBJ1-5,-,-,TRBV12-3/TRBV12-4,CASRSSSAAPNQPQHF,TGTGCCAGCAGAAGCTCATCCGCAGCACCAAATCAGCCCCAGCATTTT
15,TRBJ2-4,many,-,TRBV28,CASSFPGAESDIQYF,TGTGCCAGCAGTTTCCCTGGAGCGGAGTCGGACATTCAGTACTTC
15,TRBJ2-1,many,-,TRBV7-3,CASSLTGGSYNEQFF,TGTGCCAGCAGCTTAACCGGTGGCTCCTACAATGAGCAGTTCTTC
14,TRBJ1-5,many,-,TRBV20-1,CSARATGSNQPQHF,TGCAGTGCTAGAGCGACGGGAAGCAATCAGCCCCAGCATTTT
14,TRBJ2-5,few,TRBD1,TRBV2,CASNRDRGQETQYF,TGTGCCAGCAATAGGGACAGGGGTCAAGAGACCCAGTACTTC
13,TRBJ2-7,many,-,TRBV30,CAWRYGQHYEQYF,TGTGCCTGGAGGTACGGACAGCACTACGAGCAGTACTTC
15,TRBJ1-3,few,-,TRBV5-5,CASSAGHPRGNTIYF,TGCGCCAGCAGCGCGGGACACCCTAGGGGAAACACCATATATTTT
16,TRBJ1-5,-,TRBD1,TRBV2,CASRSGTGGWDQPQHF,TGTGCCAGCAGGTCCGGGACAGGGGGTTGGGATCAGCCCCAGCATTTT
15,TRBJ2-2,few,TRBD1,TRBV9,CASSVVGTGAGELFF,TGTGCCAGCAGCGTAGTCGGGACAGGGGCCGGGGAGCTGTTTTTT
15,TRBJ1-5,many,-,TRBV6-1,CASREHRVSNQPQHF,TGTGCCAGCAGGGAACACAGGGTTAGCAATCAGCCCCAGCATTTT
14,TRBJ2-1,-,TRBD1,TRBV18,CASSPGTGTYEQFF,TGTGCCAGCTCACCAGGGACAGGGACTTATGAGCAGTTCTTC
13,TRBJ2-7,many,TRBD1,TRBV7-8,CASSSIQGVEQYF,TGTGCCAGCAGCTCGATACAGGGGGTCGAGCAGTACTTC
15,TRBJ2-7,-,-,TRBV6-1,CASTTRGAGAYEQYF,TGTGCCAGCACCACCCGCGGAGCGGGCGCCTACGAGCAGTACTTC
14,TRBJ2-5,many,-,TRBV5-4,CASSLVGGQETQYF,TGTGCCAGCAGCTTGGTGGGAGGACAAGAGACCCAGTACTTC
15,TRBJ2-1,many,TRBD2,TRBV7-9,CASSGRTSGYNEQFF,TGTGCCAGCAGCGGGCGGACTAGCGGGTACAATGAGCAGTTCTTC
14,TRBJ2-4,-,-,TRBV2,CASSGAGGRDIQYF,TGTGCCAGCAGTGGGGCGGGCGGTCGAGACATTCAGTACTTC
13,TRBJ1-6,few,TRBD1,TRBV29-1,CSVGTGSNSPLHF,TGCAGCGTGGGGACAGGGAGTAATTCACCCCTCCACTTT
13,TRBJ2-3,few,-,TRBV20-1,CSARPLALDTQYF,TGCAGTGCTAGGCCTCTAGCTCTAGATACGCAGTATTTT
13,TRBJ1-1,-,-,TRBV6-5,CASSYSSGSEAFF,TGTGCCAGCAGTTACTCGAGTGGCAGCGAAGCTTTCTTT
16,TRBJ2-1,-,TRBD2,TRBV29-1,CSVEVVRSGRANEQFF,TGCAGCGTTGAAGTAGTGAGGAGCGGGAGGGCCAATGAGCAGTTCTTC
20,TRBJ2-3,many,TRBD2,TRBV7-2,CASSLGRLAGGPIGTDTQYF,TGTGCCAGCAGCTTAGGTAGGCTAGCGGGAGGACCCATCGGCACAGATACGCAGTATTTT
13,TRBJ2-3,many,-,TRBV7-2,CASSLEVTDTQYF,TGTGCCAGCAGCTTAGAGGTCACAGATACGCAGTATTTT
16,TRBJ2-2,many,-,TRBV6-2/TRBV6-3,CASSLIEIANTGELFF,TGTGCCAGCAGTTTAATAGAAATCGCGAACACCGGGGAGCTGTTTTTT
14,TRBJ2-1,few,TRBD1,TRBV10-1,CASSAWAGGVEQFF,TGCGCCAGCAGTGCATGGGCAGGGGGCGTTGAGCAGTTCTTC
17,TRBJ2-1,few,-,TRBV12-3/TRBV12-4,CASSLVTPSVSYNEQFF,TGTGCCAGCAGTTTAGTAACCCCCTCTGTATCCTACAATGAGCAGTTCTTC
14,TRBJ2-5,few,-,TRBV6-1,CAGGPLERGETQYF,TGTGCCGGCGGGCCTTTGGAGCGAGGAGAGACCCAGTACTTC
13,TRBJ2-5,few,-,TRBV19,CASSWTRKETQYF,TGTGCCAGTAGTTGGACCCGCAAAGAGACCCAGTACTTC
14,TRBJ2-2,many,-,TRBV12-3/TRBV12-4,CASSLGGSTGELFF,TGTGCCAGCAGTTTAGGAGGGTCCACCGGGGAGCTGTTTTTT
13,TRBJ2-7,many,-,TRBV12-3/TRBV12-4,CASSVLLTYEQYF,TGTGCCAGCAGTGTATTGTTAACCTACGAGCAGTACTTC
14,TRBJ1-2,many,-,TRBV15,CATTPGPGNYGYTF,TGTGCCACCACCCCGGGTCCGGGGAACTATGGCTACACCTTC
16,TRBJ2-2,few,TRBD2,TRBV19,CASSELAGSHTGELFF,TGTGCCAGTAGTGAACTAGCGGGATCTCACACCGGGGAGCTGTTTTTT
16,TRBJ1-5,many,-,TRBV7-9,CASSLASTGSNQPQHF,TGTGCCAGCAGCTTAGCGTCCACCGGGAGCAATCAGCCCCAGCATTTT
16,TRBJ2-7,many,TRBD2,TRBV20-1,CSARASSSGSTHEQYF,TGCAGTGCTAGGGCCTCATCTAGCGGGAGTACCCACGAGCAGTACTTC
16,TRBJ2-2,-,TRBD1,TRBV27,CASRGLRDRYTGELFF,TGTGCCAGCAGGGGCCTCCGGGACAGGTACACCGGGGAGCTGTTTTTT
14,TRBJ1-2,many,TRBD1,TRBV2,CASSGGQNNYGYTF,TGTGCCAGCAGTGGGGGACAGAATAACTATGGCTACACCTTC
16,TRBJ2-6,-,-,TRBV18,CASLPLDSSGANVLTF,TGTGCCAGCTTACCCCTTGACAGCTCTGGGGCCAACGTCCTGACTTTC
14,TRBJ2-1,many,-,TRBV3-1,CASSQMVANNEQFF,TGTGCCAGCAGCCAAATGGTGGCCAACAATGAGCAGTTCTTC
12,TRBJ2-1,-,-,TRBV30,CALLMDSYEQFF,TGTGCCTTGCTGATGGACTCCTACGAGCAGTTCTTC
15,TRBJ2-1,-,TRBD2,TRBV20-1,CSASGGLAGVNEQFF,TGCAGTGCTTCCGGGGGACTAGCGGGAGTCAATGAGCAGTTCTTC
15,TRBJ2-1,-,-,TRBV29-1,CSVEKDWSSYNEQFF,TGCAGCGTTGAAAAAGACTGGAGCTCCTACAATGAGCAGTTCTTC
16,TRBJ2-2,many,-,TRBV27,CASSLPGAGGTGELFF,TGTGCCAGCAGTTTACCCGGGGCAGGAGGGACCGGGGAGCTGTTTTTT
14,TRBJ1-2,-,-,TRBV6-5,CASSYLSGSYGYTF,TGTGCCAGCAGTTACCTGTCGGGCAGCTATGGCTACACCTTC